Described below is a single T cell receptor beta chain sequence and its context. Its matching antigen is unknown. Unique molecular identifiers tagged the TCRbeta library. From the PCR reads, TCRdb called clonotypes with MiXCR, one entry per CDR3 protein. Here the sample spans about 980,000 distinct CDR3 sequences, about 31% being singletons. The germline V gene has CDR1 DFQATT and CDR2 SNEGSKA (reference sequence). The CDR3 consists of 16 residues. V lost 3 bases, J lost 0 bases, and 12 bases lay in between. This entry comes from a study of T-cell reconstitution after alpha-beta-depleted transplantation in children. Findings of the study overall: At day 60, the high TCRbeta diversity found in some patients originated from recipient T cells and thymic progenitors that had survived. In patients about two months after transplant, alpha-beta T cells reportedly arose from several hundred expanded graft clones. At one year after transplant, newly produced T cells mostly accounted for T-cell counts and diversity.

This chain connects TRBV20-1 to TRBJ2-6, with D perhaps being TRBD1 or TRBD2 (5 bases each). The sequencing here drew on PBMCs, mostly from graft donor cells, taken 360 days after TCRalphabeta/CD19-depleted stem cell transplant. The TCR comes from a boy under two years old who had a stem cell transplant for SCID, so the T cells may come from the graft donor. The CDR3 loop reads CSARGRGSSGANVLTF. The CDR3 DNA reads as TGCAGTGCTAGGGGACGGGGAAGCTCTGGGGCCAACGTCCTGACTTTC.